What follows are 5 T cell receptor beta chains derived from one specimen sequenced in a study of blood T cell repertoires in COVID-19. Using immunoSEQ multiplex PCR, the repertoire was profiled, and TCRdb retains in-frame clones only, with some absent. The sample comprises some 150,000 clones, roughly 86% of which are singletons, and over 8% rests with the top ten. Input material: peripheral blood. Source of these receptors: an older woman with acute or convalescent COVID-19.

The chain recombines TRBV5-1 with TRBJ2-2, with 7 nucleotides matching TRBD1. V lost 3 bases and J lost 7; bases outside the gene matches: 6. Germline V gives CDR1 SGHRS, CDR2 YFSETQ. The CDR3 is 14 residues long. The CDR3 bases are TGCGCCAGCAGCTCTGGGACAGAAGGCGGGGAGCTGTTTTTT. Translation: CASSSGTEGGELFF.

The chain couples TRBV25-1 to TRBJ2-4; TRBD1 aligns across 11 bases. Germline V CDR1 and CDR2: MGHDK, SYGVNS. CDR3 length: 16 residues. V gave up 0 bases and J gave up 7 bases; unmatched junction bases: 5. The CDR3 sequence: CASSEYKRTGGNIQYF. The CDR3 DNA reads as TGTGCCAGCAGTGAATACAAGAGGACAGGGGGCAACATTCAGTACTTC.

The chain couples TRBV25-1 to TRBJ2-2; D is possibly TRBD2 (6 bases). V was trimmed by 1 base and J by 5 bases, leaving 17 bases between them. The length of the CDR3 is 17 residues. Germline V gene lookup returns CDR1 MGHDK and CDR2 SYGVNS. The CDR3 is CASSELNSPGGTGELFF. The CDR3 DNA is TGTGCCAGCAGTGAATTGAACTCTCCCGGAGGGACCGGGGAGCTGTTTTTT.

The chain recombines TRBV21-1 with TRBJ1-2; the table gives TRBD1 as D, unverified against the DNA. TRBV21-1 is annotated as a pseudogene. CDR3 length equals 15 residues. This chain's CDR3 is CASSKRGQNTYGYTF. The CDR3 DNA is TGTGCCAGCAGCAAAAGGGGACAGAATACCTATGGCTACACCTTC.

The V and J genes are TRBV30 and TRBJ2-7; TRBD2 aligns across 10 bases. This CDR3 has 13 amino acids. In germline, CDR1 is GTSNPN, CDR2 SVGIG (reference sequence). V shed 2 bases, J shed 6 bases, and the junction held 4 bases outside the gene matches. CDR3 nucleotides: TGTGCCTGGAGTAGCGGGGGGGCGGGCGAGCAGTACTTC. The encoded protein is CAWSSGGAGEQYF.